Listed here are 16 T cell receptor beta chains from one sample, sequenced in a study of blood T cells in healthy people across ages. Sample-barcoded 5' priming and a J-beta primer mix drove a second PCR of roughly 7 to 11 cycles. TCRdb independently ran MiXCR on the 5' RACE reads; one entry per CDR3 protein. The sample consists of some 1.4 million distinct CDR3 sequences, 42% of them appearing once. Material for sequencing was blood. Receptor source: a woman between 18 and 30 years old in good health.

Only one count was recorded for this clonotype. The chain employs TRBV20-1 and TRBJ1-1, with D possibly matching TRBD1 (5 bases). This CDR3 is built from 13 residues. V lost 0 bases to trimming and J lost 5 bases, with 10 bases between them. The germline V gene encodes CDR1 DFQATT and CDR2 SNEGSKA (reference sequence). CDR3 coding DNA: TGCAGTGCTAGAGAGGGGGTTGGGACTGAAGCTTTCTTT. Its protein is CSAREGVGTEAFF.

In its sample, this clonotype was seen a few times. The V call is TRBV2, the J call TRBJ1-2, with a possible D match to TRBD1 (5 bases). The CDR3 is made up of 11 amino acids. Trimming cost V 5 bases and J 8 bases, with 9 bases left between them. CDR1 SNHLY and CDR2 FYNNEI come from the germline V gene. The CDR3 sequence: CASSMGDGYTF. The DNA of the CDR3 is TGTGCCAGCAGTATGGGGGACGGCTACACCTTC.

This clonotype turned up a few times. The V and J genes are TRBV4-1 and TRBJ2-7; D gene ambiguous. V lost 3 bases and J lost 1, with 7 bases in between. The CDR3 totals 13 residues. Germline values: CDR1 MGHRA, CDR2 YSYEKL. CDR3 protein: CASSHTASYEQYF. The CDR3 DNA follows: TGCGCCAGCAGCCATACAGCTTCCTACGAGCAGTACTTC.

V and J are TRBV12-3 or TRBV12-4 and TRBJ2-7; D possibly corresponds to TRBD2 (7 bases). The J call may be incorrect, as the DNA end agrees better with TRBJ2-5. This CDR3 contains 16 residues. CDR3 DNA sequence: TGTGCCAGCAGTTCACCTCTAGCGAGGGGGGGGCAGACCCAGTACTTC. Encoded protein: CASSSPLARGGQTQYF.

V gene TRBV20-1 combines with J gene TRBJ2-7; D may be TRBD2 (6 bases). Germline assignment: CDR1 DFQATT and CDR2 SNEGSKA (reference sequence). The CDR3 is 14 amino acids. CDR3 coding DNA: TGCAATGCGTATCCGGGACTGGGGTCGGGCGAGCAGTACTTC. Translating it yields CNAYPGLGSGEQYF.

Many counts were recorded for this clonotype. The junction differs from germline at one of its ends, possibly a read error. The genes are TRBV5-1 and TRBJ2-1, with 9 bases aligning to TRBD1. The CDR3 consists of 14 residues. Germline V gene data show CDR1 as SGHRS and CDR2 as YFSETQ. The DNA of the CDR3 is TGTGCCAGCAGCTTAGGACAGGGGTTGAATGAGCAGTTCTTC. This translates into CASSLGQGLNEQFF.

The sample holds a few counts of this clonotype. This CDR3 is CSASPRSLPMETQYF. CDR3 DNA sequence: TGCAGTGCTAGCCCCAGGAGCCTCCCGATGGAGACCCAGTACTTC. This chain connects TRBV20-1 to TRBJ2-5; D not certain. The CDR3 consists of 15 residues. V was shortened by 3 bases and J by 5 bases, with 19 bases between the two germline ends. Per the germline V gene, CDR1 is DFQATT and CDR2 is SNEGSKA (reference sequence).

In its sample, this clonotype was seen a few times. The rearrangement joins TRBV6-5 to TRBJ2-3; possibly TRBD1 or TRBD2 for D (5 bases each). CDR3 length equals 16 residues. Trimming shortened V by 2 bases and J by 0 bases, and 12 bases separated the two germline ends. CDR1 is MNHEY and CDR2 is SVGAGI in the germline V gene. The CDR3 DNA is TGTGCCAGCAGTTACCGCCCGGGGCGAAGCACAGATACGCAGTATTTT. As protein: CASSYRPGRSTDTQYF.

This clonotype has only a few counts. V gene TRBV2 combines with J gene TRBJ2-1; TRBD1 might be the D (5 bases). V lost 10 bases and J 8 bases, leaving 18 bases between the germline ends. The CDR3 totals 13 residues. CDR1 is SNHLY and CDR2 is FYNNEI in the germline V gene. CDR3 bases: TGTGCCACCGCCCCCCAGGGATGGCATGAGCAGTTCTTC. This sequence encodes CATAPQGWHEQFF.

This chain links TRBV11-2 with TRBJ1-1; D is unresolved. CDR1 and CDR2 (germline): SGHAT, FQNNGV. The CDR3 extends over 13 amino acids. V shed 6 bases and J shed 4 bases, with 12 bases lying between them. This CDR3 reads CASRDFDSTEAFF. CDR3 in DNA: TGTGCCAGCAGAGATTTTGATTCCACTGAAGCTTTCTTT. Full variable domain (outside the CDR3, taken from reference TRBV11-2 and TRBJ1-1): EAGVAQSPRYKIIEKRQSVAFWCNPISGHATLYWYQQILGQGPKLLIQFQNNGVVDDSQLPKDRFSAERLKGVDSTLKIQPAKLEDSAVYLCASRDFDSTEAFFGQGTRLTVV.

The chain employs TRBV9 and TRBJ1-2; 7 nucleotides line up with TRBD1. The CDR3 runs to 17 residues. V lost 5 bases, J lost 0 bases, and 13 bases stayed unmatched. Germline V lookup: CDR1 SGDLS, CDR2 YYNGEE. The CDR3 is CASSKYDREATNYGYTF. The CDR3 DNA sequence: TGTGCCAGCAGTAAATACGACAGGGAGGCTACTAACTATGGCTACACCTTC.

The chain couples TRBV3-1 to TRBJ2-1; 14 bases fit TRBD2. Germline V gene sequence: CDR1 LGHDT, CDR2 YNNKEL (reference sequence). This CDR3 spans 16 amino acids. J was trimmed by 10 bases and V by 3 bases; bases with no gene match: 8. The CDR3 nucleotides read TGTGCCAGCAGCCACTCGACTAGCGGGGGGGCCGGAGAGCAGTTCTTC. Protein: CASSHSTSGGAGEQFF.

This clonotype was detected a few times. V usage is TRBV4-2 and J usage is TRBJ2-1; 9 nucleotides line up with TRBD1. Germline loops: CDR1 LGHNA, CDR2 YNFKEQ. The length of the CDR3 is 15 residues. V shed 2 bases, J shed 4 bases, and the junction held 3 bases outside the gene matches. The CDR3 coding sequence is TGTGCCAGCAGCCAATTACAGGGGGCATACAATGAGCAGTTCTTC. Translated, it gives CASSQLQGAYNEQFF.

This clonotype showed up just a few times. The genes are TRBV6-5 and TRBJ2-3; possibly TRBD2 for D (6 bases). The CDR3 is 15 amino acids. Germline V CDR1 and CDR2: MNHEY, SVGAGI. Between the trimmed V and J ends, which lost 2 bases and 2 bases, there was a span of 11 bases. The CDR3 reads CASSYEGLTTDTQYF. For the CDR3, the DNA is TGTGCCAGCAGTTACGAGGGACTTACCACAGATACGCAGTATTTT.

The chain recombines TRBV11-2 with TRBJ1-1; D unclear. Per germline, CDR1 SGHAT and CDR2 FQNNGV. The CDR3 covers 15 residues. The V and J ends lost 5 bases and 1 base respectively, with 14 bases between them. CDR3 residues: CASSPPRAGNTEAFF. DNA for the CDR3: TGTGCCAGCAGCCCCCCACGGGCGGGGAACACTGAAGCTTTCTTT.

This chain links TRBV5-1 with TRBJ2-6; D remains ambiguous. The CDR3 is 17 amino acids. CDR1 is SGHRS and CDR2 is YFSETQ in the germline V gene. V lost 1 base and J lost 0, with 11 bases in between. The CDR3 bases are TGCGCCAGCAGCTTGTACGGGCTTGTCTCTGGGGCCAACGTCCTGACTTTC. Protein: CASSLYGLVSGANVLTF.